The 10 T cell receptor beta chains listed next were all sequenced from one sample in a study of glioma-infiltrating T cells after dendritic cell vaccination. TCRdb's table, derived via immunoSEQ multiplex PCR, lists solely in-frame clones and lacks some. The top ten hold approximately 5.9% of the sample, which has 90,000 to 100,000 clones, approximately 81% seen once. Sequenced here: blood, sampled before dendritic cell vaccination. Source of these receptors: a human donor with glioblastoma.

The V and J genes are TRBV2 and TRBJ2-3; 9 nucleotides match TRBD2. CDR1 is SNHLY and CDR2 is FYNNEI in the germline V gene. V lost 7 bases, J lost 3 bases, and 5 bases stayed unmatched. The CDR3 has 14 amino acids. The CDR3 DNA reads as TGTGCCAGCATTGCGGGGGGGGTGACAGATACGCAGTATTTT. It yields the protein CASIAGGVTDTQYF.

This chain links TRBV10-2 with TRBJ1-5; 8 bases line up with TRBD1. In germline, CDR1 is WSHSY, CDR2 SAAADI. Trimming at V came to 0 bases and at J to 7 bases, leaving 2 bases not matched to a gene. This CDR3 has 14 amino acids. CDR3 bases: TGCGCCAGCAGTGAGTCGGACAGGGAACAGCCCCAGCATTTT. This sequence encodes CASSESDREQPQHF.

The chain combines TRBV6-1 with TRBJ2-3; 13 bases match TRBD2. The CDR3 is 16 amino acids. With V trimmed by 1 base and J by 5 bases, 3 bases remained unmatched. CDR1 and CDR2 from the germline V gene are MNHNS and SASEGT. The CDR3 region is CASSEGLAGGIDTQYF. The CDR3 DNA sequence: TGTGCCAGCAGTGAAGGACTAGCGGGAGGAATAGATACGCAGTATTTT.

This clone was seen a single time. DNA for the CDR3: TGTGCCAGCACCACCCGCCGGACAGTAGTCGGCTACACCTTC. Residues: CASTTRRTVVGYTF. The gene calls are TRBV5-6 and TRBJ1-2; TRBD1 might be the D (6 bases). The CDR3 extends over 14 amino acids. CDR1 and CDR2 from the germline V gene are SGHDT and YYEEEE. Between the trimmed V and J ends, which lost 6 bases and 8 bases, there was a span of 20 bases.

This clone has just one count. This rearrangement joins TRBV2 to TRBJ1-5, with TRBD1 identical over 8 bases. The CDR3 has 15 residues. V dropped 4 bases and J dropped 2; count of bases not matched to a gene: 4. Germline V lookup: CDR1 SNHLY, CDR2 FYNNEI. For the CDR3, the DNA is TGTGCCAGCAGTGCACCGGGACAGGGCAATCAGCCCCAGCATTTT. As protein: CASSAPGQGNQPQHF. Drawing the rest from reference TRBV2 and TRBJ1-5, the complete variable domain is EPEVTQTPSHQVTQMGQEVILRCVPISNHLYFYWYRQILGQKVEFLVSFYNNEISEKSEIFDDQFSVERPDGSNFTLKIRSTKLEDSAMYFCASSAPGQGNQPQHFGDGTRLSIL.

A word on this clone: Other nucleotide sequences in the sample specify the same CDR3. J is TRBJ1-4 and V is TRBV25-1; the match to TRBD1 covers 12 bases. This CDR3 region has 13 residues. V lost 9 bases and J lost 8; bases outside the gene matches: 4. Germline V CDR1 and CDR2: MGHDK, SYGVNS. The CDR3 DNA follows: TGTGCCAGTTCCGGGACAGGGGGCGAAAAACTGTTTTTT. Its translation: CASSGTGGEKLFF.

The rearrangement uses TRBV19 and TRBJ2-4; the match to TRBD2 covers 8 bases. V trimming: 5 bases; J trimming: 7 bases; junction bases outside the gene matches: 4. The CDR3 length is 13 residues. Germline V gives CDR1 LNHDA, CDR2 SQIVND (reference sequence). The CDR3 spells CASSSWTSNIQYF. The CDR3 DNA sequence: TGTGCCAGTAGTTCCTGGACTAGCAACATTCAGTACTTC.

This clone has more than one count but fewer than ten. The rearrangement links TRBV6-6 to TRBJ2-7; 11 bases agree with TRBD2. There are 13 residues in the CDR3. Trimming took 7 bases from V and 7 from J; bases not matched to a gene: 6. CDR1 and CDR2 (germline): MNHNY, SVGAGI (reference sequence). CDR3 loop: CASNLAGGREQYF. The CDR3 nucleotides are TGTGCCAGCAACTTAGCGGGAGGGCGTGAGCAGTACTTC.

The rearrangement joins TRBV7-9 to TRBJ1-4; 7 bases are shared with TRBD1. V lost 6 bases to trimming and J lost 6 bases; unmatched junction nucleotides: 10. Germline CDR1 is SEHNR and CDR2 is FQNEAQ (reference sequence). The CDR3 runs to 15 residues. CDR3 nucleotide sequence: TGTGCCAGCAGTTTCATCAGGGGGATAGATGAAAAACTGTTTTTT. Translating gives CASSFIRGIDEKLFF.

This clone was seen a handful of times. The rearrangement uses TRBV9 and TRBJ2-3; TRBD2 is a possible D gene (7 bases). The germline V gene encodes CDR1 SGDLS and CDR2 YYNGEE. Trimming left V 4 bases short and J 7 bases short, with 19 bases between. The CDR3 runs to 15 residues. The CDR3 region has the DNA TGTGCCAGCAGCCCTCGGGGGGCGGGCTCAAATACGCAGTATTTT. It encodes CASSPRGAGSNTQYF.